One TCR beta chain is described in this entry. Its specificity is unknown. The same CDR3 is also encoded by other DNA sequences in this sample. This specimen belongs to a study of cytomegalovirus exposure and HLA in healthy donors. Study outcomes and limitations: A later analysis associated some 16,000 TCR beta sequences with HLA alleles at a 0.05 false discovery rate.

This CDR3 comprises 14 residues. V lost 5 bases and J lost 2; bases outside the gene matches: 3. The V gene's germline CDR1 is SNHLY and CDR2 FYNNEI. The PCR employed 60 Vbeta primers together with 13 Jbeta primers. Generated by immunoSEQ multiplex PCR, the TCRdb table keeps only in-frame clones and is missing some. The data show 150,000 or so clones, approximately 80% seen once. This receptor was identified in a woman in her 30s in good health and CMV-seronegative. Material: PBMCs. This sequence joins TRBV2 and TRBJ1-5; TRBD1 aligns across 7 bases. For the CDR3, the DNA is TGTGCCAGCAGTCCCGGACAGGGCAATCAGCCCCAGCATTTT. This encodes CASSPGQGNQPQHF.